These T cell receptor beta chains were read from a single sample in a study of blood T cells in healthy people across ages. TCRdb re-analysed the 5' RACE reads in MiXCR, keeping a single row per CDR3 protein. The sample shows fewer than 800,000 distinct CDR3 sequences, roughly 21% of them seen only once. What was sequenced was blood. All receptors come from a man between 70 and 80 years old in good health. CDR3s include the opening cysteine and the closing phenylalanine or tryptophan.

V: TRBV9
J: TRBJ1-5
CDR3: CASSVGGGEHQPQHF

V: TRBV5-6
J: TRBJ1-2
CDR3: CASSLSRAGSSYGYTF

V: TRBV18
J: TRBJ1-3
CDR3: CASSLTQRDTIYF

V: TRBV24-1
J: TRBJ2-2
CDR3: CATSERTGLGTGELFF

V: TRBV7-3
J: .
CDR3: CASSLDRAHEQYF

V: TRBV20-1
J: TRBJ2-7
CDR3: CSATGPGQIIYEQYF

V: TRBV5-1
J: TRBJ2-7
CDR3: CASSTGTVVEQYF

V: TRBV6-1
J: TRBJ2-1
CDR3: CASSRGSRSYNEQFF

V: TRBV20-1
J: TRBJ1-2
CDR3: CSARVEGPYGYTF

V: TRBV7-2
J: TRBJ2-2
CDR3: CASSLSVPGARTGELFF

V: TRBV7-2
J: TRBJ1-1
CDR3: CASSLARDRGGAFF

V: TRBV27
J: TRBJ2-5
CDR3: CASSLWAGRETQYF

V: TRBV7-2
J: TRBJ2-1
CDR3: CASSLRRGLAYNEQFF

V: TRBV3-1
J: TRBJ2-5
CDR3: CASSGAQETQYF

V: TRBV20-1
J: TRBJ2-1
CDR3: CSARLAGLYNEQFF

V: TRBV3-1
J: TRBJ2-1
CDR3: CAGSGQGLVEQFF

V: TRBV20-1
J: TRBJ1-4
CDR3: CSATDRGNEKLFF

V: TRBV24-1
J: TRBJ2-1
CDR3: CATSILGQEGNEQFF

V: TRBV5-1
J: TRBJ2-7
CDR3: CASSLGSGTEQYF

V: TRBV29-1
J: TRBJ2-5
CDR3: CSVYVRLETQYF

V: TRBV4-1
J: TRBJ1-6
CDR3: CASSQDRQGVGTPLHF

V: TRBV3-1
J: TRBJ2-1
CDR3: CASSQDRRQVNEQFF

V: TRBV19
J: TRBJ1-6
CDR3: CASSPPGQLNSPLHF

V: TRBV11-2
J: TRBJ2-1
CDR3: CASSFGTSGSGNEQFF

V: TRBV4-3
J: TRBJ2-1
CDR3: CASSQESASGSTDEQFF

V: TRBV20-1
J: TRBJ2-5
CDR3: CSARGPVETGTPLETQYF

V: TRBV18
J: TRBJ2-1
CDR3: CASSPLGGVSYNEQFF

V: TRBV19
J: TRBJ1-1
CDR3: CASSQTWTNTEAFF

V: TRBV7-8
J: .
CDR3: CASSLPRETQYF

V: TRBV12-3/TRBV12-4
J: TRBJ2-1
CDR3: CASRSIASDSYNSQFF

V: TRBV14
J: TRBJ2-1
CDR3: CASSQDLGSSYNEQFF

V: TRBV5-1
J: TRBJ2-7
CDR3: CASSLVGAGGSYEQYF

V: TRBV29-1
J: TRBJ1-1
CDR3: CSGASGRLLNTEAFF

V: TRBV7-2
J: TRBJ2-7
CDR3: CASSSGGGIPYEQYF

V: TRBV12-3/TRBV12-4
J: TRBJ1-1
CDR3: CASRPSGGRIRTEAFF

V: TRBV25-1
J: TRBJ2-5
CDR3: CASSEQGACETQYF